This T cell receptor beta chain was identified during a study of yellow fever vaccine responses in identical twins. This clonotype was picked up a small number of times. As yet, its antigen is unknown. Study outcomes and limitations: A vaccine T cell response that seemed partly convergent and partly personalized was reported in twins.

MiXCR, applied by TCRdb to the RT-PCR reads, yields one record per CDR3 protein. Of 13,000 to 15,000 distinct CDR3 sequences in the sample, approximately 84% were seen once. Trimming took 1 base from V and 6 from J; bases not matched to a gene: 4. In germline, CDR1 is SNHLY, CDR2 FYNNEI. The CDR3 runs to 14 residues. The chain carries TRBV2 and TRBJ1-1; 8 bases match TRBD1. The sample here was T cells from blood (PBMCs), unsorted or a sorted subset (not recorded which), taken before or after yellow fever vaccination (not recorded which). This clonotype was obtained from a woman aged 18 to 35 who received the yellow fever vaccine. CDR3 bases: TGTGCCAGCAGTGAAGTTCAGGGGGCCGCTGAAGCTTTCTTT. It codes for CASSEVQGAAEAFF.